This TCR beta chain was found in a study of T-cell reconstitution after alpha-beta-depleted transplantation in children. General study results and limits: Approximately two months post-transplant, alpha-beta T cells reportedly originated from several hundred expanded graft clones. Diversity and T-cell counts at one year after transplant derived mostly from new T cells. The study traced high day-60 TCRbeta diversity in some patients to surviving recipient T cells and thymic progenitors.

For TCRbeta, the library was prepared with unique molecular identifiers. MiXCR, run by TCRdb on the PCR reads, gives a single entry per CDR3 protein. Of 330,000 or so distinct CDR3 sequences listed, around 10% are singletons. A few counts support this clonotype. The antigen remains undetermined. This CDR3 region has 15 residues. Trimming stripped 1 base from V and 4 bases from J, with 11 bases between. CDR1 SGHRS and CDR2 YFSETQ come from the germline V gene. The sequenced sample was PBMCs, obtained before TCRalphabeta/CD19-depleted stem cell transplant. The chain uses TRBV5-1 and TRBJ2-2, with a weak D call TRBD1 (6 bases). The clonotype originates from a boy in the first two years of life with acute myeloid leukemia, due to receive a stem cell transplant. CDR3 sequence: CASSLQGSPTGELFF. Written as DNA, the CDR3 is TGCGCCAGCAGCTTGCAGGGGTCCCCCACCGGGGAGCTGTTTTTT.